This T cell receptor (beta chain) was documented in a study of cytomegalovirus exposure and HLA in healthy donors. Per the germline V gene, CDR1 is MNHEY and CDR2 is SVGAGI. The CDR3 sequence is 14 residues long. V dropped 4 bases and J dropped 1 base, with 11 bases sitting between them. The sample holds one count of this clone. What it binds is unknown. Participants comprised healthy donors of bone marrow. PCR employed 60 Vbeta and 13 Jbeta primers. Clones were sequenced by immunoSEQ multiplex PCR, and TCRdb holds only the in-frame ones, with some missing. The sample lists 100,000 to 150,000 clones, approximately 80% seen once, with roughly 13% in the top ten. Notes on the study in general: Some V segments could not be told apart, so they were left out, TRBV6-2 and TRBV6-3 among them.

Sequenced input: PBMCs. The origin of this receptor is a woman aged 40 to 49 in good health and CMV-seropositive. The chain employs TRBV6-5 and TRBJ2-7; TRBD1 is a possible D gene (6 bases). The CDR3 spells CASSSPTGSYEQYF. CDR3 DNA sequence: TGTGCCAGCAGTTCCCCGACAGGTTCCTACGAGCAGTACTTC.